Given below is one TCR beta chain in context. Its antigen is not yet known. Nothing much larger sits one base from this clone, and base qualities are not available. Read against the paper, the sample's treatment or condition label means: suppressive antiretroviral therapy. A pool of overlapping HIV-1 Gag 15-mer peptides was used at approximately 0.9 ug per peptide per mL for cell stimulation. Memory CD4+ T cells that did not respond, being CD40L-negative, CD69-negative and CD45RO-high, were sorted as memory populations depleted of antigen-responding cells. HIV-1-infected adults in whom suppressive ART had been started during chronic infection were enrolled as participants. For at least 4 years, the participants' plasma HIV-1 RNA had been undetectable, below 50 copies/mL. To be included, participants needed a CD4+ T cell count above 400 cells/uL and a positive CMV serology. Before stimulation, PBMCs were isolated using density centrifugation and depleted of CD8+ T cells. CD8-depleted PBMCs were stimulated for around 20 hours with anti-CD28/CD49d costimulation, CD40-blocking antibody and enfuvirtide to prevent new infections. Sorting was done on either a Beckman Coulter MoFlo Legacy or an XDP sorter, and propidium iodide was used to exclude dead cells. For samples with more than one million cells, genomic DNA was extracted with the QIAamp DNA Mini Kit, and for all other samples the Quick-DNA Microprep Kit was used.

The immunoSEQ hsTCRB assay version 4, run in survey mode, was used to sequence TCRbeta repertoires from genomic DNA. For TCRbeta sequencing, genomic DNA was diluted to about 10 ng/uL, with up to about 1 ug used per sample. From the authors' description of their analysis: Analysis of the TCRbeta data was done in ImmunoSeq Analyzer 3.0, and diversity was computed on productive nucleotide rearrangements. Lower-bound TCR diversity was estimated with the improved Chao index, and clonality with the Gini coefficient using the Immunarch R package. When different nucleotide rearrangements encoded the same CDR3beta amino acid sequence, each rearrangement was treated as a distinct clonotype. Differential abundance analysis found TCRbeta sequences that were significantly enriched in antigen-responding cells compared with anti-CD3/anti-CD28-activated cells. GLIPH2 clustered TCRs by predicted peptide-MHC specificity, both within individual participants and across merged participant data sets. In its TCRdb copy, this immuneACCESS table keeps in-frame sequences only and misses some clones. Where compared with another copy, unresolved V genes explain less than half of these, and the others have no known cause. The DNA gave D and trimming, while V, J and clone size come from that table. Within this sample are tens of thousands of clones, with 82% of them counted one time only. Of the sample, approximately 20% falls within the top ten clones.

Here V drops 1 base and J drops 5 bases, and the junction holds 8 bases not matched to any gene. CDR1 is given as SGHTA and CDR2 as FQGNSA, both from the germline V gene. There are 16 amino acids in the CDR3, from cysteine to phenylalanine inclusive. Solely the CDR3 DNA is kept, with 48 bases framed from the first base. These data originate in a study of persistence of HIV-infected CD4 T cells (dated by TCRdb to 2019 to 2021). About the full investigation: The study isolated CMV- and HIV-1 Gag-responding CD4+ T cells from ART-treated individuals to examine antigen-driven clonal expansion of HIV-1-infected cells. Peripheral blood samples of up to about 180 mL were taken at multiple time points, with the exception of two participants who underwent leukapheresis at a single time point. Suppressive ART had been received by participants for a median of about eight years. TCRbeta sequencing assessed the clonality of all cells in each sorted population, while proviral sequencing assessed the clonality of infected cells. Cross-participant TCR cluster analysis included about 8 participants for CMV and 6 or 7 participants for Gag. On the study overall, not on this receptor specifically: Bulk TCR analyses could not be limited to the rare CMV-responding cells that actually contained HIV-1 proviruses. Significantly lower TCRbeta richness was observed in CMV- and Gag-responding cells than in anti-CD3/anti-CD28-responding cells, and higher oligoclonality was observed in CMV-responding cells than in CD3/CD28-stimulated and Gag-responding cells. Within the same sorted populations, how oligoclonal the TCRs were correlated with how oligoclonal the proviruses were. Only a small number of individuals took part in the study, and only a limited range of antigens was tested. Degenerate expanded CDR3beta sequences were enriched in antigen-responding cells, suggesting convergent selection of CD4+ responses to CMV and Gag.

This chain is built from TRBV7-2 and TRBJ2-5; the central 9 bases match TRBD1. The receptor comes from an adult woman with HIV who was CMV-seropositive. Sequenced material: CD4+ T cells sorted from PBMCs after approximately 19-hour stimulation, taken from a patient who received antiretroviral therapy. Per the publication, the cell subset or site label means: CD40L-CD69- CD45RO-high memory CD4 T cells not responding to Gag peptides. The CDR3 sequence is CASSLGGQGSWETQYF. The nucleotide sequence is TGTGCCAGCAGCTTAGGCGGACAGGGGAGTTGGGAGACCCAGTACTTC.